The next 22 T cell receptor beta chains were all read from a single sample in a study of OX40 agonist ivuxolimab in advanced cancers. Only in-frame clones appear in the TCRdb table, and some are missing; sequencing was by immunoSEQ multiplex PCR. The table lists tens of thousands of clones, 93% of them singletons. This material consisted of CD4+ or CD8+ T cells sorted from blood, taken in a trial of the OX40 agonist ivuxolimab. Receptors were obtained from an adult with an advanced solid tumor such as melanoma, head and neck, liver or kidney cancer.

The gene calls are TRBV5-1 and TRBJ1-4, with D possibly matching TRBD1 (5 bases). CDR3 length equals 16 residues. Germline V CDR1 and CDR2: SGHRS, YFSETQ. V lost 0 bases, J lost 0 bases, and 9 bases lay in between. For the CDR3, the DNA is TGCGCCAGCAGCTTGGGGACATTCGCAACTAATGAAAAACTGTTTTTT. It is translated as CASSLGTFATNEKLFF.

The rearrangement joins TRBV6-5 to TRBJ2-3; no clear D. The CDR3 runs to 14 residues. Trimming removed 4 bases from V and 5 bases from J, with 13 bases in between. Germline CDR1 and CDR2: MNHEY and SVGAGI. For the CDR3, the DNA is TGTGCCAGCAGTTGGGCGAACACAATAGATACGCAGTATTTT. Translated: CASSWANTIDTQYF.

The genes are TRBV19 and TRBJ2-1; D may be TRBD2 (5 bases). Germline V gene lookup returns CDR1 LNHDA and CDR2 SQIVND (reference sequence). The V end was cut by 3 bases, the J end by 6 bases, with 9 bases between. The CDR3 extends over 13 amino acids. The CDR3 DNA reads as TGTGCCAGTAGTATCGCGGGCCCCAATGAGCAGTTCTTC. Protein: CASSIAGPNEQFF. The variable domain in full, with the rest retrieved from reference TRBV19 and TRBJ2-1, is DGGITQSPKYLFRKEGQNVTLSCEQNLNHDAMYWYRQDPGQGLRLIYYSQIVNDFQKGDIAEGYSVSREKKESFPLTVTSAQKNPTAFYLCASSIAGPNEQFFGPGTRLTVL.

This chain links TRBV6-1 with TRBJ2-1; tentatively, D is TRBD1 (6 bases). This CDR3 has 18 amino acids. Germline V gene sequence: CDR1 MNHNS, CDR2 SASEGT. Trimming stripped 2 bases from V and 0 bases from J, with 17 bases between. The CDR3 DNA is TGTGCCAGCAGTGAAACCAGGGGTTCAGGAGACTCCTACAATGAGCAGTTCTTC. This translates into CASSETRGSGDSYNEQFF.

The chain has TRBV10-1 and TRBJ1-5; 7 nucleotides match TRBD1. The V and J ends lost 4 bases and 4 bases, in that order; junction bases with no gene match: 7. Germline V gene sequence: CDR1 WNHNN, CDR2 SYGVQD (reference sequence). The CDR3 length is 15 residues. CDR3 bases: TGCGCCAGCAGTGTTCCAGGGGGTCTAAATCAGCCCCAGCATTTT. As protein: CASSVPGGLNQPQHF.

This clone was found a few times. This rearrangement joins TRBV30 to TRBJ2-5; the match to TRBD2 covers 9 bases. CDR3 size: 16 residues. The germline gives CDR1 GTSNPN, CDR2 SVGIG (reference sequence). The junction had 10 bases not matched to a gene; V was cut back by 0 bases and J by 5 bases. The CDR3 loop is CAWSVPGLASGETQYF. Here the CDR3 DNA reads TGTGCCTGGAGTGTACCGGGACTAGCATCCGGGGAGACCCAGTACTTC. Full variable domain (rest looked up from reference TRBV30 and TRBJ2-5): SQTIHQWPATLVQPVGSPLSLECTVEGTSNPNLYWYRQAAGRGLQLLFYSVGIGQISSEVPQNLSASRPQDRQFILSSKKLLLSDSGFYLCAWSVPGLASGETQYFGPGTRLLVL.

The rearrangement links TRBV14 to TRBJ2-1; no definite D call. The V end was cut by 0 bases, the J end by 0 bases, with 9 bases between. CDR1 and CDR2 from the germline V gene are SGHDN and FVKESK. The CDR3 totals 16 residues. The CDR3 loop is CASSQEALTSYNEQFF. Written as DNA, the CDR3 is TGTGCCAGCAGCCAAGAAGCCCTTACCTCCTACAATGAGCAGTTCTTC.

The chain recombines TRBV27 with TRBJ2-7; the D call may be TRBD1 or TRBD2 (5 bases each). The V end lost 3 bases, the J end lost 6 bases, and 18 bases lay between the germline ends. This CDR3 has 15 residues. Germline CDR1 and CDR2: MNHEY and SMNVEV (reference sequence). The CDR3 is CASSFLAGRKSEQYF. In DNA form, the CDR3 reads TGTGCCAGCAGTTTCCTAGCAGGGAGAAAATCCGAGCAGTACTTC.

This chain joins TRBV4-3 and TRBJ2-2; TRBD2 aligns across 7 bases. Germline lookup yields CDR1 LGHNA and CDR2 YSLEER. After removal of 0 bases from V and 6 bases from J, the junction contained 10 bases not matched to a gene. This CDR3 region has 17 residues. Here the CDR3 DNA reads TGCGCCAGCAGCCAAGATGATTGGCGGGAGTTCGCCGGGGAGCTGTTTTTT. This translates into CASSQDDWREFAGELFF.

The chain has TRBV28 and TRBJ2-1; a possible D gene is TRBD1 (6 bases). The CDR3 consists of 17 residues. Germline CDR1 reads MDHEN; CDR2 reads SYDVKM. V lost 5 bases and J lost 10, with 27 bases in between. CDR3 loop: CASSPHPTGLHSQEQFF. As DNA, the CDR3 is TGTGCCAGCAGTCCCCACCCGACAGGACTCCACTCTCAGGAGCAGTTCTTC.

This chain uses TRBV6-6 with TRBJ1-1; D possibly corresponds to TRBD1 (5 bases). This CDR3 has 11 residues. Germline CDR1 and CDR2: MNHNY and SVGAGI (reference sequence). Deletions cut 6 bases from V and 7 bases from J, with 9 bases between. Written as DNA, the CDR3 is TGTGCCAGCAGAGCAGGGTATGAAGCTTTCTTT. Translation: CASRAGYEAFF.

This sequence joins TRBV4-3 and TRBJ1-1; weak D call: TRBD1 (5 bases). The germline V gene has CDR1 LGHNA and CDR2 YSLEER. The CDR3 spans 19 residues. Deletions cut 0 bases from V and 0 bases from J, with 20 bases between. Here the CDR3 reads CASSQEWQQGDSMNTEAFF. CDR3 coding DNA: TGCGCCAGCAGCCAAGAATGGCAGCAGGGAGACAGCATGAACACTGAAGCTTTCTTT.

The rearrangement uses TRBV5-1 and TRBJ1-1, with D possibly TRBD1 on 6 matching bases. Germline values: CDR1 SGHRS, CDR2 YFSETQ. The CDR3 is 15 residues long. Trimming pared 5 bases from V and 7 bases from J, leaving 21 bases between. Here the CDR3 reads CASSWTGGTPSEAFF. The CDR3 DNA is TGCGCCAGCAGTTGGACTGGCGGGACACCCAGTGAAGCTTTCTTT.

J is TRBJ1-4 and V is TRBV13; 7 bases agree with TRBD1. CDR3 length equals 14 residues. Looked up from germline, CDR1 is PRHDT and CDR2 is FYEKMQ (reference sequence). V lost 4 bases to trimming and J lost 4 bases; unmatched junction nucleotides: 3. CDR3 region: CASSSGQVNEKLFF. DNA for the CDR3: TGTGCCAGCAGCTCTGGACAGGTTAATGAAAAACTGTTTTTT.

The chain links TRBV27 to TRBJ1-5, with D unclear. V lost 2 bases and J 4 bases, leaving 6 bases between the germline ends. This CDR3 contains 13 residues. Germline CDR1 reads MNHEY; CDR2 reads SMNVEV (reference sequence). The CDR3 DNA reads TGTGCCAGCAGTTTACGGGGAAATCAGCCCCAGCATTTT. It yields the protein CASSLRGNQPQHF.

This chain connects TRBV4-3 to TRBJ1-2, with 11 positions matching TRBD1. J gave up 8 bases and V 3 bases, and 8 bases lay outside the gene matches. The CDR3 contains 15 residues. The germline V gene encodes CDR1 LGHNA and CDR2 YSLEER. CDR3 region: CASSHGDGQGAGYTF. Here the CDR3 DNA reads TGCGCCAGCAGCCACGGTGACGGACAGGGGGCCGGCTACACCTTC.

The chain links TRBV7-2 to TRBJ2-7, with D possibly TRBD1 on 5 matching bases. CDR1 and CDR2 (germline): SGHTA, FQGNSA. This CDR3 comprises 12 residues. The ends were cut back, 4 bases at V and 4 bases at J, with 8 bases in the middle. The CDR3 nucleotides are TGTGCCAGCAGCTCCTCAGGGTACGAGCAGTACTTC. The encoded protein is CASSSSGYEQYF. The whole variable domain, remainder taken from reference TRBV7-2 and TRBJ2-7, is GAGVSQSPSNKVTEKGKDVELRCDPISGHTALYWYRQSLGQGLEFLIYFQGNSAPDKSGLPSDRFSAERTGGSVSTLTIQRTQQEDSAVYLCASSSSGYEQYFGPGTRLTVT.

The chain has TRBV7-3 and TRBJ2-2; TRBD2 matches 9 bases. Germline V gives CDR1 SGHTA, CDR2 FQGTGA. This CDR3 has 17 amino acids. V dropped 0 bases and J dropped 4; count of bases not matched to a gene: 6. CDR3 sequence (DNA): TGTGCCAGCAGCTTAACGCGCGGGAGGGCCCTCACCGGGGAGCTGTTTTTT. The encoded protein is CASSLTRGRALTGELFF.

This chain uses TRBV9 with TRBJ2-2; D unclear. Deletions cut 0 bases from V and 0 bases from J, with 9 bases between. This CDR3 has 16 residues. Germline V gives CDR1 SGDLS, CDR2 YYNGEE. CDR3 residues: CASSVASWTNTGELFF. The CDR3 nucleotides are TGTGCCAGCAGCGTAGCTTCGTGGACGAACACCGGGGAGCTGTTTTTT.

The J gene is TRBJ2-2, the V gene TRBV4-3; TRBD1 is a possible D gene (6 bases). V was clipped by 4 bases and J by 4 bases, with 22 bases between them. Germline V CDR1 and CDR2: LGHNA, YSLEER. This CDR3 is built from 18 residues. This CDR3 is CASSPEPPDSLFTGELFF. CDR3 nucleotide sequence: TGCGCCAGCAGCCCTGAACCCCCGGACAGCCTATTCACCGGGGAGCTGTTTTTT.

The CDR3 loop is CAIIAGDYNEQFF. The CDR3 nucleotides read TGTGCCATCATTGCCGGAGACTACAATGAGCAGTTCTTC. J is TRBJ2-1 and V is TRBV10-3, with no clear D. Trimming took 7 bases from V and 3 from J, leaving 10 bases between them. Germline V gives CDR1 ENHRY, CDR2 SYGVKD. CDR3 length equals 13 residues.

The chain employs TRBV4-1 and TRBJ1-1; 8 bases map to TRBD1. V lost 4 bases to trimming and J lost 5 bases; unmatched junction nucleotides: 9. The CDR3 spans 15 residues. The V gene's germline CDR1 is MGHRA and CDR2 YSYEKL. The CDR3 DNA follows: TGCGCCAGCAGCCCACTCGGACAGGGAGTTACTGAAGCTTTCTTT. Protein sequence: CASSPLGQGVTEAFF.